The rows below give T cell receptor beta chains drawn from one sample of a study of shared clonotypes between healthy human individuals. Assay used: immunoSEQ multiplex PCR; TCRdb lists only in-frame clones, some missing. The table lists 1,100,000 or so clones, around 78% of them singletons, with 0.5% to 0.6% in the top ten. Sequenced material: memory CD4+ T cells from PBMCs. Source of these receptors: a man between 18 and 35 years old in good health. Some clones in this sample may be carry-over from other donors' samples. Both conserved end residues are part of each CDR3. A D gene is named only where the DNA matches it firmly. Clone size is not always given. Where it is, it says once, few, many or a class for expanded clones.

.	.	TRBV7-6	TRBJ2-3	TGTGCCAGCAGCGTGGGACCCACAGATACGCAGTATTTT	CASSVGPTDTQYF
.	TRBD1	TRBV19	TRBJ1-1	TGTGCCACCCGCTGGACAGGAATGAACACTGAAGCTTTCTTT	CATRWTGMNTEAFF
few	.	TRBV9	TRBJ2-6	TGTGCCAGCAGCAGGAGCTCTGGGGCCAACGTCCTGACTTTC	CASSRSSGANVLTF
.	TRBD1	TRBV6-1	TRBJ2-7	TGTGCCAGCAGTGCGCGGACAGGCACAACCTACGAGCAGTACTTC	CASSARTGTTYEQYF
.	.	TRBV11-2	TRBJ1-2	TGTGCCAGCAGTCAAAGGAATACGGACTTTGGCTACACCTTC	CASSQRNTDFGYTF
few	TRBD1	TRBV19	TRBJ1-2	TGTGCCAGTAGTATGCTCGGGACAGGGGGAGGCTACACCTTC	CASSMLGTGGGYTF
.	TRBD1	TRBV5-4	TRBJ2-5	TGTGCCAGCAGCTCGCCGGCAGGGGGACAAGAGACCCAGTACTTC	CASSSPAGGQETQYF
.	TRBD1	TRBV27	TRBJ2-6	TGTGCCAGCAGTTTATGGGCAGGGGGCGCGTCTGGGGCCAACGTCCTGACTTTC	CASSLWAGGASGANVLTF
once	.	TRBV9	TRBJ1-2	TGTGCCAGCAGCGTGGACATTAACTATGGCTACACCTTC	CASSVDINYGYTF
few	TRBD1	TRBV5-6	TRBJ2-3	TGTGCCAGCAGCTCTAGGTTCCGGGACAGGGATGGCACAGATACGCAGTATTTT	CASSSRFRDRDGTDTQYF
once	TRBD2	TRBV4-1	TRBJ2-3	TGCGCCAGCAGCCAAGTGGGACTAGCGGCAGGGGATACGCAGTATTTT	CASSQVGLAAGDTQYF
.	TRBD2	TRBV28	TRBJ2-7	TGTGCCAGCAGTCGGACTAGCGGGAGCTCCTACGAGCAGTACTTC	CASSRTSGSSYEQYF
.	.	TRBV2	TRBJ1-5	TGTGCCAGCAGTGAGTCCAGGGGAAATAGCAATCAGCCCCAGCATTTT	CASSESRGNSNQPQHF
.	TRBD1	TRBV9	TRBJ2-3	TGTGCCAGCAGCGTTGACAGGGGAAGGGATACGCAGTATTTT	CASSVDRGRDTQYF
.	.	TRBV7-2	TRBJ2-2	TGTGCCAGCAGCTTAGATCCGACGATCGCGAACACCGGGGAGCTGTTTTTT	CASSLDPTIANTGELFF
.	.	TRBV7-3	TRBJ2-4	TGTGCCAGCAGCTTAATGGAACCCCCGGGACCCCCTCAGAGATTAGCCAAAAACATTCAGTACTTC	CASSLMEPPGPPQRLAKNIQYF
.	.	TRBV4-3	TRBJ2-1	TGCGCCAGCAGCCAACACCCCCTGACAGCGGCCGATGAGCAGTTCTTC	CASSQHPLTAADEQFF